Listed below are T cell receptor beta chains from one sample, sequenced in a study of cytomegalovirus exposure and HLA in healthy donors. Assay used: immunoSEQ multiplex PCR; TCRdb lists only in-frame clones, some missing. The sample shows more than 100,000 clones, and about 3.2% sits with its ten largest clones. Sequencing was carried out using PBMCs. Source of these receptors: a man in his forties in good health and CMV-seronegative. Each CDR3 is given with its conserved first and last residue.

12	TRBV28	CASSLSNTEAFF
14	TRBV19	CASSREKFFNEQFF
15	TRBV18	CASSPQDLSRGGYTF
13	TRBV5-1	CASSEQGNTEAFF
15	TRBV30	CAWIGVQGVNTEAFF
14	TRBV7-2	CASSQDRTKNIQYF
16	TRBV7-7	CASSPRAGASNEKLFF
15	TRBV7-2	CASSLAGRQGNTIYF
13	TRBV7-2	CASSLASTDTQYF
14	TRBV4-1	CASSPQGGTYEQYF
13	TRBV10-1	CASKQGTTGELFF
14	TRBV14	CASSKAGTGIEQYF
18	TRBV7-6	CASSLGRERGAATDTQYF
15	TRBV2	CASTRSSGTPHTQYF
19	TRBV30	CAWSVKRRGGRGSNQPQHF
16	TRBV7-2	CASSQAGTGSSYEQYF
16	TRBV7-8	CASSLEAAWRTDTQYF
15	TRBV4-3	CASSQAGGMNTEAFF
15	TRBV27	CASSLGGAGNQPQHF
14	TRBV5-1	CASRVPTGDLEAFF
15	TRBV5-1	CASSLAGTFTDTQYF
13	TRBV7-9	CASSVREQDTQYF
18	TRBV2	CASRETIGGLAGGYEQYF
14	TRBV4-3	CAGSQHRGNTEAFF
15	TRBV9	CASSVASGNYETQYF
14	TRBV4-3	CASSQGSQGGELFF
13	TRBV28	CASSPGAYNEQFF
16	TRBV5-4	CASSLGDIRRGHEQYF
14	TRBV27	CASSLGAGAYEQYF
14	TRBV10-2	CASSYGQEYNEQFF
14	TRBV6-5	CASSLRGTAETQYF
16	TRBV6-5	CASSYSRTSGSYEQYF
15	TRBV19	CASSLAGTENEKLFF
14	TRBV6-6	CASSYSGSSYEQYF
12	TRBV2	CASSGTGAEQYF
15	TRBV19	CASSPRDRVNEKLFF
14	TRBV7-2	CASSFWQNTGELFF
12	TRBV29-1	CSVEESVTEAFF
17	TRBV7-6	CASSLRTSGRVSNEQFF
14	TRBV6-1	CASSEVDRGPQAFF
14	TRBV5-1	CASSWDRGTGEQYF
13	TRBV27	CASAPGGNTEAFF
15	TRBV5-1	CASTREGQGLVEQYF
14	TRBV6-5	CASSIGQGPDTQYF
13	TRBV6-4	CASSAVYNSPLHF
14	TRBV5-1	CASSLGWDRGEAFF
14	TRBV6-5	CASSYDSNNYGYTF
13	TRBV28	CASSFLYKNIQYF
15	TRBV5-1	CASSPWGQGEYEQYF
18	TRBV19	CASTYWPSPSGSSNEQFF
16	TRBV11-2	CASSLGLAGGPDTQYF
15	TRBV9	CASSVGLPPNYEQYF
15	TRBV30	CAWSVRGGRGNEQFF